This T cell receptor beta chain was obtained from a study of shared clonotypes between healthy human individuals. Points from the study as a whole: Blood was the only sampled material, and tissue repertoires likely differ.

CD45RA-negative memory and CD45RA+ naive subsets were split from the CD4+ cells. Trimming left V 4 bases short and J 3 bases short, with 12 bases between. This CDR3 comprises 15 residues. Germline CDR1 and CDR2: KGHSH and LQKENI. Deep-level assay runs were performed. Some clones are missing from TCRdb's copy, which holds only in-frame ones; the method was immunoSEQ multiplex PCR. The sample includes roughly 500,000 clones, almost 97% of them seen just once. As to this clone: Antigen unknown.

Sequenced input: naive CD4+ T cells sorted from blood. Subset in this sample: CD45RA+ positively selected. The chain recombines TRBV18 with TRBJ2-2; D not certain. This sequence originates from a woman in her twenties or thirties in good health. This CDR3 reads CASSLRSRDTGELFF. In DNA form, the CDR3 reads TGTGCCAGCTCACTTAGGAGTCGCGACACCGGGGAGCTGTTTTTT.